This T cell receptor (beta chain) was documented in a study of blood T cell repertoires in COVID-19. Overall study context: The analysed material was cDNA or gDNA that came from T cells, B-cell-depleted T cells, or PBMCs.

In its sample, this clone was seen once. Here immunoSEQ multiplex PCR was the method, and the copy in TCRdb shows in-frame clones only, minus some. In the table there are roughly 100,000 clones, more than 85% of which are singletons. The CDR3 consists of 14 residues. Germline assignment: CDR1 SGHVS and CDR2 FQNEAQ. V shed 5 bases, J shed 7 bases, and the junction held 5 bases outside the gene matches. The receptor was isolated from a man between 18 and 29 years old with acute or convalescent COVID-19. The sample taken for sequencing was peripheral blood. The chain carries TRBV7-8 and TRBJ1-4; TRBD1 matches 9 bases. CDR3 in amino acids: CASSLGTGSEKLFF. DNA of the CDR3: TGTGCCAGCAGCCTCGGGACAGGGAGTGAAAAACTGTTTTTT.